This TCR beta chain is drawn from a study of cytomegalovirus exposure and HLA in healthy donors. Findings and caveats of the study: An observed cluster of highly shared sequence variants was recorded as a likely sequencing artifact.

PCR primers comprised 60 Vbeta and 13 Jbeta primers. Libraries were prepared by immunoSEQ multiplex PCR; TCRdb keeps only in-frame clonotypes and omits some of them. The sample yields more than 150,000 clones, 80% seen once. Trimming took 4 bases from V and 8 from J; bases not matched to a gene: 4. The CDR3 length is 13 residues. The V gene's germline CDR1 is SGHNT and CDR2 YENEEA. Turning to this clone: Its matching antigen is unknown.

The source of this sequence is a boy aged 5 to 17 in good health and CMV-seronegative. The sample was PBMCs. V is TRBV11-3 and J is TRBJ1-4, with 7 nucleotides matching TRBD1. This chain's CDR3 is CASSWDSAEKLFF. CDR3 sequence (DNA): TGTGCCAGCAGCTGGGACAGTGCCGAAAAACTGTTTTTT. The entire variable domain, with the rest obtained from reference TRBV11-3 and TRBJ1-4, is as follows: EAGVVQSPRYKIIEKKQPVAFWCNPISGHNTLYWYLQNLGQGPELLIRYENEEAVDDSQLPKDRFSAERLKGVDSTLKIQPAELGDSAVYLCASSWDSAEKLFFGSGTQLSVL.